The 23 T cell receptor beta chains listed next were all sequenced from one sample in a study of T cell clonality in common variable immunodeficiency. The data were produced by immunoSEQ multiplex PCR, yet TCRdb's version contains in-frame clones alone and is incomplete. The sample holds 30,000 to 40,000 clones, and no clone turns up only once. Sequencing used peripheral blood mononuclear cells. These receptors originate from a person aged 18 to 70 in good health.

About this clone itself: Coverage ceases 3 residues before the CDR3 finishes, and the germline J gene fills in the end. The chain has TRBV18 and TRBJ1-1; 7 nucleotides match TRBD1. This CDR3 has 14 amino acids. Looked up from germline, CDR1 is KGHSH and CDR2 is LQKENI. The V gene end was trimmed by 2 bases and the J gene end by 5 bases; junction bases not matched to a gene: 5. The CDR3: CASSPSLQGTEAFF. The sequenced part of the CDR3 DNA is TGTGCCAGCTCACCAAGTCTACAGGGGACTGAA.

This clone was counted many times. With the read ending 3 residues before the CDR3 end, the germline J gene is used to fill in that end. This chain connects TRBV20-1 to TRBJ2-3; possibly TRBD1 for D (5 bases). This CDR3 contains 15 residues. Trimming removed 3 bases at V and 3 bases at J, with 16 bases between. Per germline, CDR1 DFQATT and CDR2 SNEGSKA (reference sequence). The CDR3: CSARTPGIETDTQYF. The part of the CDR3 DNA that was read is TGCAGTGCTAGGACGCCAGGGATCGAAACAGATACG.

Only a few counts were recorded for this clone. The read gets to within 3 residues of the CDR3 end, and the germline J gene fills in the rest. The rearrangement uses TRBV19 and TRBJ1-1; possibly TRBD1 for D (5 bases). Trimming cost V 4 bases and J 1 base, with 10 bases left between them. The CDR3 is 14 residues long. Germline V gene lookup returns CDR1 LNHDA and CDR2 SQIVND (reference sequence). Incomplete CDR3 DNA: TGTGCCAGTAGTAGCGAGGGGAAGAACACTGAA. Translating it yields CASSSEGKNTE. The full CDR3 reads CASSSEGKNTEAFF.

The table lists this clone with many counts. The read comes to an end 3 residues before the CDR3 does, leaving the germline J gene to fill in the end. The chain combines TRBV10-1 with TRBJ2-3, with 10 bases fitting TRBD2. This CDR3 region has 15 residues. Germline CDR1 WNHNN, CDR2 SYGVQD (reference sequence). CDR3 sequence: CASSETSGTKETQYF. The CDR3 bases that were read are TGCGCCAGCAGCGAAACTAGCGGGACTAAAGAGACG.

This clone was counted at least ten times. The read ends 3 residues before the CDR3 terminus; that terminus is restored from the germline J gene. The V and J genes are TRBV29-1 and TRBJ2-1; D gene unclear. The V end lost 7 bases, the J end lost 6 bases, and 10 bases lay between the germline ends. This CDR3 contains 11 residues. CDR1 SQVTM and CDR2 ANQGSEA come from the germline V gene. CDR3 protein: CSALPSNEQFF. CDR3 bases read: TGCAGCGCTCTCCCGTCCAATGAG.

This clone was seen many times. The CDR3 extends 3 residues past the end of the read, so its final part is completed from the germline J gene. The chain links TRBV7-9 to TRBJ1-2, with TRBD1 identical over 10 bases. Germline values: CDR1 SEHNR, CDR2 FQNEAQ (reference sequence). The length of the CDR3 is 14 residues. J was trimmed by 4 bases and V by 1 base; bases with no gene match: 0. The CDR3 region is CASSLGTGGYGYTF. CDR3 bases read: TGTGCCAGCAGCTTAGGGACAGGGGGCTATGGC.

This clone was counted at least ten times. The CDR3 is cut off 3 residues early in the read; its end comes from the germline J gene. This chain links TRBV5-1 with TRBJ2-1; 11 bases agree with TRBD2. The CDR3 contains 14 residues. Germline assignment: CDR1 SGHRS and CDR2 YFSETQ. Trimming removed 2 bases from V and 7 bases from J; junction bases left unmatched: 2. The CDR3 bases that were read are TGCGCCAGCAGCTTCACTAGCGGGAGTAATGAG. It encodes CASSFTSGSNE. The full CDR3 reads CASSFTSGSNEQFF.

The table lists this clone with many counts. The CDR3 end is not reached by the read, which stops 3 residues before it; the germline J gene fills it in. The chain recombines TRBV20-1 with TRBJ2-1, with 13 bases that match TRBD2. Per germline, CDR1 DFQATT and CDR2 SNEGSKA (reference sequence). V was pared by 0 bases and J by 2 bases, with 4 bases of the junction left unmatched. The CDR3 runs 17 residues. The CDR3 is CSARETSGRKPYNEQFF. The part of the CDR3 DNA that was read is TGCAGTGCTAGAGAGACTAGCGGGAGGAAACCCTACAATGAG.

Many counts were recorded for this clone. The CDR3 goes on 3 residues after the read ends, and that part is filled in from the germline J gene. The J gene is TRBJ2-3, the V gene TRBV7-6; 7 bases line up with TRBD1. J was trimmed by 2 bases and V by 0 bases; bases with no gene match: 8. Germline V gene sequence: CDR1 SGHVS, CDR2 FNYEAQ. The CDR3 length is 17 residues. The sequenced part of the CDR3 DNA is TGTGCCAGCAGCTTAGCGCCGGCAGGGGGATACACAGATACG. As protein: CASSLAPAGGYTDT. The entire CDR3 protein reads CASSLAPAGGYTDTQYF.

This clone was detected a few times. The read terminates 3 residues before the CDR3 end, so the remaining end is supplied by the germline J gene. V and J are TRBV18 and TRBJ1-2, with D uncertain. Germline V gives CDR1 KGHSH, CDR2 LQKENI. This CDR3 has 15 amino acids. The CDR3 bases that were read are TGTGCCAGCTCACCAGGGTCGGTTGGCACAGATACC. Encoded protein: CASSPGSVGTDT. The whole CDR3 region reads CASSPGSVGTDTYTF.

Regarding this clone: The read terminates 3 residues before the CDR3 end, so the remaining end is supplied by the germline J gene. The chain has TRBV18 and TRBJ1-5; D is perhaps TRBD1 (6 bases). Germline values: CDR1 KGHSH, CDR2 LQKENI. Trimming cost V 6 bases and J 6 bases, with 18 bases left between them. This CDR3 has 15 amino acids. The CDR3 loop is CASSDQQGNGQPQHF. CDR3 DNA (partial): TGTGCCAGCTCCGACCAGCAGGGGAACGGTCAGCCC.

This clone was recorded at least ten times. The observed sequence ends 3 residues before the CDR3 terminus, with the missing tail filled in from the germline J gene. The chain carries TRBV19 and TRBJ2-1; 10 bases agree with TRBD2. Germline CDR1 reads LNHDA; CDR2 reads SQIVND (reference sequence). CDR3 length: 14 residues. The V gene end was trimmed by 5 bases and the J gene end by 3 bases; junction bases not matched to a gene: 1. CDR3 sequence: CASSLAGDYNEQFF. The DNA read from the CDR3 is TGTGCCAGTAGTCTAGCGGGGGACTACAATGAG.

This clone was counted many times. This CDR3 is CSARAGRDYEQYF. The CDR3 bases that were read are TGCAGTGCTAGGGCAGGGAGAGATTACGAG. V is TRBV20-1 and J is TRBJ2-7, with D perhaps being TRBD1 or TRBD2 (5 bases each). The CDR3 end falls 3 residues outside the read, so it is completed with the germline J gene. Germline CDR1 and CDR2: DFQATT and SNEGSKA (reference sequence). This CDR3 is built from 13 residues. Trimming took off 3 bases at V and 4 bases at J, with 13 bases between the two ends.

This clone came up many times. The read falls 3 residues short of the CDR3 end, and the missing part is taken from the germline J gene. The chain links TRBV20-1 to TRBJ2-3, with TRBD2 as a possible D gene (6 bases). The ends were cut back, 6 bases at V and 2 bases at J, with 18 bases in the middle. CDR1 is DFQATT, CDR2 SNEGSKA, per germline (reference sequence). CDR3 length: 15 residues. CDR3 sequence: CSARDFRFTTDTQYF. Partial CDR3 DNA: TGCAGTGCAAGGGACTTTCGATTTACCACAGATACG.

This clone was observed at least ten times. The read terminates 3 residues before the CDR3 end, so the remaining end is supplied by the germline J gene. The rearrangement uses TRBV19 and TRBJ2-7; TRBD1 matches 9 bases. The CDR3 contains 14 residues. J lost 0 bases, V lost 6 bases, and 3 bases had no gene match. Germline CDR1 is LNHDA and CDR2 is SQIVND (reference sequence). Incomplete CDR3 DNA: TGTGCCAGTAGGACGGACAGGGGCTCCTACGAG. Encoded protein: CASRTDRGSYE. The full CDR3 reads CASRTDRGSYEQYF.

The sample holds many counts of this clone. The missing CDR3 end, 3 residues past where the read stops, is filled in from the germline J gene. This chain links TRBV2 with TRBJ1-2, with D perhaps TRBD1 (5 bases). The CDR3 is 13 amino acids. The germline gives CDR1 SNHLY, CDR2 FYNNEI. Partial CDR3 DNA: TGTGCCAGCATGGGGCGGGGTGGAGTCGGC. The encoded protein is CASMGRGGVG. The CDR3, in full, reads CASMGRGGVGYTF.

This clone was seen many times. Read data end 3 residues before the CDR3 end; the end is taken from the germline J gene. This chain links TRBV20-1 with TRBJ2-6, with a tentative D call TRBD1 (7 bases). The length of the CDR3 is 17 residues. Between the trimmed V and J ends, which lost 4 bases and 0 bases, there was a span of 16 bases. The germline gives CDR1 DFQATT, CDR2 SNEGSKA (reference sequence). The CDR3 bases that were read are TGCAGTGCTATTCAGGGGGGAAAGCGCTCTGGGGCCAACGTC. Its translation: CSAIQGGKRSGANV. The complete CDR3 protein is CSAIQGGKRSGANVLTF.

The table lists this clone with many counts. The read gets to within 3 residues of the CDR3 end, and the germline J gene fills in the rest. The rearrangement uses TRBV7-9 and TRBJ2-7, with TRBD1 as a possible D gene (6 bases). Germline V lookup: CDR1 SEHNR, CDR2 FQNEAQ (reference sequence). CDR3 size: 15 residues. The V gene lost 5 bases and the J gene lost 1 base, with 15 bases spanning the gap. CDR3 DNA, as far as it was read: TGTGCCAGCAGCCCCACAGGGTGGGTTTCCTACGAG. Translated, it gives CASSPTGWVSYE. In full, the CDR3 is CASSPTGWVSYEQYF.

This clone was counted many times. The CDR3 protein is CASSYKAMNTEAFF. The sequenced CDR3 bases are TGCGCCAGCAGTTACAAGGCCATGAACACTGAA. The rearrangement uses TRBV5-1 and TRBJ1-1; no definite D call. The read terminates 3 residues before the CDR3 end, so the remaining end is supplied by the germline J gene. Germline CDR1 reads SGHRS; CDR2 reads YFSETQ. Trimming removed 5 bases at V and 0 bases at J, with 11 bases between. The CDR3 has 14 residues.

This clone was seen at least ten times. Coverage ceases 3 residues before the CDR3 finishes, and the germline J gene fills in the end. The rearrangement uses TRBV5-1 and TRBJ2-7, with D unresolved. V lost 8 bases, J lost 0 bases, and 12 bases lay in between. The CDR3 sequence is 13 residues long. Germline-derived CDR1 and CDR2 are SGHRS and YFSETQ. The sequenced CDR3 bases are TGCGCCAGTGCCGCGGTGAGCTCCTACGAG. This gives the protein CASAAVSSYE. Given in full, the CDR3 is CASAAVSSYEQYF.

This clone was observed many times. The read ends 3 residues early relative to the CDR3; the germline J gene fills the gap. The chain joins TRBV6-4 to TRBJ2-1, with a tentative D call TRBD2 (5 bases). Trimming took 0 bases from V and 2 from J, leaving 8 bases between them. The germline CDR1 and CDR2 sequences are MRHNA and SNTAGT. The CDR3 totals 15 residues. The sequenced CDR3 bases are TGTGCCAGCAGTGACTCGAGCGGAACCTACAATGAG. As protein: CASSDSSGTYNE. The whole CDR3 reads CASSDSSGTYNEQFF.

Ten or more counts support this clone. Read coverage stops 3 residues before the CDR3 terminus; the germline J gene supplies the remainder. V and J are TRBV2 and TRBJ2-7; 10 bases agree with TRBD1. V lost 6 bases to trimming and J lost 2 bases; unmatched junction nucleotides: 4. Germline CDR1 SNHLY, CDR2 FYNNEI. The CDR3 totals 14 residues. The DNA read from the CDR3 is TGTGCCAGCAGCCATGACAGGGGGCCCTACGAG. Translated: CASSHDRGPYE. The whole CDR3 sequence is CASSHDRGPYEQYF.

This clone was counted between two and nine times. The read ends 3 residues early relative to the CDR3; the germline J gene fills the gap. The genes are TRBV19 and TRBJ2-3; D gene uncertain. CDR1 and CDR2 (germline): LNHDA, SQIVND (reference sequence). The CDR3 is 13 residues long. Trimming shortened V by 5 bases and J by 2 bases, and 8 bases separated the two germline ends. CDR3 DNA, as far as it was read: TGTGCCAGTAGTGCTACGATCACAGATACG. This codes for CASSATITDT. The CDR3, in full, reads CASSATITDTQYF.